The present entry profiles one TCR beta chain with its context. The antigen remains undetermined. On each TCR cDNA molecule, a unique molecular identifier was present. In TCRdb, the 5' RACE reads were re-called with MiXCR into one record per CDR3 protein. Of around 110,000 distinct CDR3 sequences in the sample, 12% were seen once. Time point meaning: blood at routine non-recurrence follow-up after resection. Sequencing of whole RNA from tumor, nontumor lung or frozen PBMC involved no sorting. This entry belongs to a study of spatial heterogeneity in lung cancer. Points from the study as a whole: In blood, ubiquitous expanded tumor TCRs appeared more at resection than follow-up.

The germline V gene encodes CDR1 MDHEN and CDR2 SYDVKM. V gave up 6 bases and J gave up 1 base, with 19 bases separating them. The CDR3 has 17 residues. The TCR comes from a male donor with early-stage non-small cell lung cancer. The starting material was PBMCs, obtained at follow-up. The chain employs TRBV28 and TRBJ2-4; no definite D call. In DNA, the CDR3 is TGTGCCAGCAGCCAACCGTTCGGACGCCAGGCCAAAAACATTCAGTACTTC. Protein: CASSQPFGRQAKNIQYF.